The rows below give T cell receptor beta chains drawn from one sample of a study of shared clonotypes between healthy human individuals. The data were produced by immunoSEQ multiplex PCR, yet TCRdb's version contains in-frame clones alone and is incomplete. This sample has roughly 850,000 clones, with just over 95% found just once. The sample taken for sequencing was naive CD8+ T cells sorted from blood. The receptors shown here come from a man under 40 in good health. Both conserved end residues are part of each CDR3. The D gene is left open where the match is weak.

d_gene	j_gene	v_gene	CDR3aa
-	TRBJ2-2	TRBV27	CASRPVPGELFF
-	TRBJ1-3	TRBV7-9	CASSPGPNTIYF
-	TRBJ2-7	TRBV27	CASSLTGFPNEQYF
-	TRBJ2-1	TRBV7-9	CASSSWLSYNEQFF
-	TRBJ2-2	TRBV7-9	CASSRGDTGELFF
TRBD1	TRBJ2-7	TRBV10-3	CAIRGTGQNEQYF
TRBD1	TRBJ2-7	TRBV7-9	CASSSDRADEQYF
TRBD1	TRBJ1-1	TRBV27	CASSSGGRTEAFF
TRBD1	TRBJ2-3	TRBV13	CASSSDRGVTDTQYF
-	TRBJ2-3	TRBV5-6	CASSYAQGTDTQYF
-	TRBJ2-1	TRBV28	CASSHPPRAEKDYNEQFF
TRBD1	TRBJ2-7	TRBV5-4	CASSPGTGPIDEQYF
-	TRBJ2-7	TRBV7-9	CASSLALDPTKQYF
-	TRBJ2-2	TRBV29-1	CSVEDSLRDTGELFF
TRBD1	TRBJ1-4	TRBV15	CATADRGAEKLFF
-	TRBJ1-5	TRBV27	CASSPRDSNQPQHF
-	TRBJ2-6	TRBV27	CASSWIGSGANVLTF
TRBD2	TRBJ2-7	TRBV5-1	CASSLPSSGTTYEQYF
-	TRBJ1-1	TRBV27	CASSLGGITEAFF
-	TRBJ1-1	TRBV13	CASSLGEDGELPGTEAFF
TRBD2	TRBJ2-1	TRBV29-1	CSVGLLMTSGRDGKYNEQFF
TRBD2	TRBJ2-2	TRBV7-6	CAAAPGLAGAGELFF
TRBD1	TRBJ1-5	TRBV4-1	CASSPIAPTGGRRVDQPQHF
-	TRBJ2-7	TRBV28	CASSSGDSLRGRYF
-	TRBJ1-4	TRBV11-2	CASSLGTELFF
TRBD2	TRBJ2-7	TRBV6-5	CASSYSRLAGNYEQYF